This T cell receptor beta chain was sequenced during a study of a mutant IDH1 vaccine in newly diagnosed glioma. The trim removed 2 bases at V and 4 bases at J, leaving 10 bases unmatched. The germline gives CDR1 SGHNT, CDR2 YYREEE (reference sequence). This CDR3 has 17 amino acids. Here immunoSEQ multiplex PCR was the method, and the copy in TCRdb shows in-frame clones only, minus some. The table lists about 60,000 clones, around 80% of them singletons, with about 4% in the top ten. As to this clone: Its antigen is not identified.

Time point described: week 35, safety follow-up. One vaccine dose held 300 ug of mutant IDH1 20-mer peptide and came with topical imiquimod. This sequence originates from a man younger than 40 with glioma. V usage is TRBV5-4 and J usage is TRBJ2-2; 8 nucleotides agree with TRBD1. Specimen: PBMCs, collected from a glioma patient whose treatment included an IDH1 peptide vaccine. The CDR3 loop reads CASSLTGGTGFTGELFF. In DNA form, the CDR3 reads TGTGCCAGCAGCTTAACCGGAGGGACAGGATTCACCGGGGAGCTGTTTTTT.